These 9 T cell receptor beta chains were sequenced from one sample in a study of blood T cells in healthy people across ages. For the second PCR, which ran for 7 to 11 cycles, a sample-barcoded 5' primer and a J-beta primer mix were used. TCRdb re-called the 5' RACE reads through MiXCR, storing one row per CDR3 protein. The repertoire holds some 800,000 distinct CDR3 sequences, with roughly 44% as singletons. Sequencing used blood. Receptors originate from a man between 60 and 70 years old in good health.

Turning to this clonotype: Relative to the germline gene, one junction end is altered; a read error may explain this. The chain joins TRBV2 to TRBJ2-7; 7 nucleotides match TRBD1. Germline V gene lookup returns CDR1 SNHLY and CDR2 FYNNEI. This CDR3 is 12 amino acids long. For the CDR3, the DNA is TGTGCCAGCAGTAAGGGGGCCGGCGAGCGGTACTTC. Translation gives CASSKGAGERYF.

The chain recombines TRBV12-3 or TRBV12-4 with TRBJ2-7; the match to TRBD2 covers 8 bases. CDR3 length: 15 residues. The V segment lost 3 bases and the J segment 3 bases; nucleotides outside the gene matches: 7. In nucleotides, the CDR3 is TGTGCCAGCAGTTTCGCCGGGAGGGGAGTCTACGAGCAGTACTTC. It encodes CASSFAGRGVYEQYF.

The V call is TRBV20-1, the J call TRBJ2-3; TRBD1 matches at 8 bases. The CDR3 totals 15 residues. The V segment lost 6 bases and the J segment 5 bases; nucleotides outside the gene matches: 13. In germline, CDR1 is DFQATT, CDR2 SNEGSKA (reference sequence). The CDR3 is CSAPRQGADKDTQYF. CDR3 coding DNA: TGCAGTGCCCCCCGGCAGGGGGCGGATAAAGATACGCAGTATTTT.

A note on this clonotype: The junction departs from the called germline gene at one end, perhaps through a read error. V and J are TRBV20-1 and TRBJ2-3, with a weak D call TRBD2 (6 bases). CDR1 and CDR2 (germline): DFQATT, SNEGSKA (reference sequence). CDR3 length equals 13 residues. The CDR3 bases are TGCAGTGAGAGGAGGGGACTCACAGATACGCGGTATTTT. Protein sequence: CSERRGLTDTRYF.

In this sample, this clonotype turned up once. The V call is TRBV7-2, the J call TRBJ1-5; 8 positions match TRBD1. This CDR3 has 18 residues. Germline V CDR1 and CDR2: SGHTA, FQGNSA. V was pared by 1 base and J by 5 bases, with 13 bases of the junction left unmatched. The CDR3 loop is CASSLDLSTGGAHQPQHF. CDR3 nucleotide sequence: TGTGCCAGCAGCTTAGATCTCTCTACAGGGGGGGCCCATCAGCCCCAGCATTTT.

This CDR3 is CASSLFAGDEQYF. As DNA, the CDR3 is TGTGCCAGCAGTTTATTCGCAGGGGACGAGCAGTACTTC. V is TRBV28 and J is TRBJ2-4, with a tentative D call TRBD1 (6 bases). The closer fit of TRBJ2-7 to the DNA end suggests the J call may be wrong. Looked up from germline, CDR1 is MDHEN and CDR2 is SYDVKM. The CDR3 sequence is 13 residues long.

V and J are TRBV6-5 and TRBJ2-1; no definite D call. The CDR3 runs 15 residues. CDR1 and CDR2 (germline): MNHEY, SVGAGI. V was trimmed by 2 bases and J by 9 bases, leaving 17 bases between them. The CDR3 here is CASSYARPAISEQFF. DNA for the CDR3: TGTGCCAGCAGTTACGCCCGACCTGCGATCAGTGAGCAGTTCTTC.

In its sample, this clonotype was seen a few times. The V and J genes are TRBV5-1 and TRBJ2-7; TRBD1 matches at 8 bases. J gave up 0 bases and V 4 bases, and 9 bases lay outside the gene matches. Germline loops: CDR1 SGHRS, CDR2 YFSETQ. The CDR3 is 16 residues long. CDR3 in DNA: TGCGCCAGCAGCGCCGGACAGGGTCGAAGCTCCTACGAGCAGTACTTC. Its protein is CASSAGQGRSSYEQYF.

The chain joins TRBV12-3 or TRBV12-4 to TRBJ2-2, with 12 bases lining up with TRBD2. The CDR3 sequence is 14 residues long. V shed 7 bases, J shed 4 bases, and the junction held 1 base outside the gene matches. CDR3 in DNA: TGTGCCAGCACACTAGCGGGGGGCACCGGGGAGCTGTTTTTT. Protein product: CASTLAGGTGELFF.